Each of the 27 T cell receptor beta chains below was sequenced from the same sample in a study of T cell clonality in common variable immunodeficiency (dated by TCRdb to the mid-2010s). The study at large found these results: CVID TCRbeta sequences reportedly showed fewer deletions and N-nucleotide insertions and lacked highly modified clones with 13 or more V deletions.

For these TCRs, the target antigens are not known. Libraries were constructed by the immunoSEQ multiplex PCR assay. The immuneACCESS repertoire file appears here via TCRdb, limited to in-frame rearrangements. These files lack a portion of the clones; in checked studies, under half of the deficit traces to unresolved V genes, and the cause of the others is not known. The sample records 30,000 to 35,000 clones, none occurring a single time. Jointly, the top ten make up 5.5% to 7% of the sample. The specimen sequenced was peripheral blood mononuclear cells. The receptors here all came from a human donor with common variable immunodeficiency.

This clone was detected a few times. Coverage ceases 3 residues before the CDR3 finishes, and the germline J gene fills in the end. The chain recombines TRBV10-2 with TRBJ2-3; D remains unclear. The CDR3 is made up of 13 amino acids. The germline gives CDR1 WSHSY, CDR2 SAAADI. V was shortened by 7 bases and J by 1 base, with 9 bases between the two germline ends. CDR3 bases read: TGCGCCAGCATGATAAGCGGCACAGATACG. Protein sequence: CASMISGTDT. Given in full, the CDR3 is CASMISGTDTQYF.

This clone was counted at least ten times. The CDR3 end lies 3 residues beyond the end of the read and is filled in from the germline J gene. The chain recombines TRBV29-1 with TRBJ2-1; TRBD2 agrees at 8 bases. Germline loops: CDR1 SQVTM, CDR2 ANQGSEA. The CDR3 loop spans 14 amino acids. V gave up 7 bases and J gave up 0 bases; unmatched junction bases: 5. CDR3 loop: CSAASGSSYNEQFF. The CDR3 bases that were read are TGCAGCGCCGCGAGCGGGAGCTCCTACAATGAG.

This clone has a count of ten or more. The covered CDR3 bases are TGCAGCGTTGTCAGGATTTTACTAGCGGGATCCACAGATACG. Its protein is CSVVRILLAGSTDT. The entire CDR3 sequence reads CSVVRILLAGSTDTQYF. The chain employs TRBV29-1 and TRBJ2-3; 10 nucleotides match TRBD2. The read is 3 residues too short to cover the CDR3 end, so that end is filled in from the germline J gene. The CDR3 has 17 amino acids. Unmatched junction bases numbered 12, after V lost 4 bases and J lost 2 bases. Germline CDR1 is SQVTM and CDR2 is ANQGSEA.

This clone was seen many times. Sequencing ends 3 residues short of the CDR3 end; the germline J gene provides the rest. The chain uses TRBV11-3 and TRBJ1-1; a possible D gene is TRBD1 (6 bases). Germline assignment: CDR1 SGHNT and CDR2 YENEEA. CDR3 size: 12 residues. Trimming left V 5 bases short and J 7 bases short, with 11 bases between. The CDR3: CASSPKGVEAFF. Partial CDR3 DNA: TGTGCCAGCAGCCCGAAGGGGGTTGAA.

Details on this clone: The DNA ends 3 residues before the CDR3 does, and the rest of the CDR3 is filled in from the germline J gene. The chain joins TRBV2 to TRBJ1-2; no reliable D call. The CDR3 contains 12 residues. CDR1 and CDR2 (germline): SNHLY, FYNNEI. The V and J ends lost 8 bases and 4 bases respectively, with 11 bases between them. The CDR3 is CASVPGFYGYTF. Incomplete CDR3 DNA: TGTGCCAGCGTCCCCGGGTTCTATGGC.

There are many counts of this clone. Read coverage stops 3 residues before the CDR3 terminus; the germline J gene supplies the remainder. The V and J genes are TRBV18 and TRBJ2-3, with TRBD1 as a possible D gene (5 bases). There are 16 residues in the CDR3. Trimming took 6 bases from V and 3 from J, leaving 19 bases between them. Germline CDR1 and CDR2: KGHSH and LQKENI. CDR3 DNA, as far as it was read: TGTGCCAGCTCTCAAAGGGGTTCTTTCGGAACAGATACG. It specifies CASSQRGSFGTDT. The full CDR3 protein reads CASSQRGSFGTDTQYF.

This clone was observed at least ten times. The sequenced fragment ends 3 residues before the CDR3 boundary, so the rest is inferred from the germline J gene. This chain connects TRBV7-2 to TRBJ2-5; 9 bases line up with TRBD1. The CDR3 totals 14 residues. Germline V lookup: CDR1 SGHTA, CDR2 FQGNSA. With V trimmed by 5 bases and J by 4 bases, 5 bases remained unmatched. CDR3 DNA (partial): TGTGCCAGCAGCCCTTCGACAGGGGGAGAGACC. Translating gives CASSPSTGGET. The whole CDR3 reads CASSPSTGGETQYF.

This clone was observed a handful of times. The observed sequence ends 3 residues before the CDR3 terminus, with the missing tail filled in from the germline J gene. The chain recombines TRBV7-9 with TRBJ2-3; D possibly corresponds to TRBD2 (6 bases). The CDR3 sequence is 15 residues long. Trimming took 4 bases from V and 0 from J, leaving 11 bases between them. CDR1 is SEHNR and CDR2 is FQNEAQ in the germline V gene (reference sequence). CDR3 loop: CASSSDYLSTDTQYF. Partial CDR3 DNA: TGTGCCAGCAGCTCGGACTACCTGAGCACAGATACG.

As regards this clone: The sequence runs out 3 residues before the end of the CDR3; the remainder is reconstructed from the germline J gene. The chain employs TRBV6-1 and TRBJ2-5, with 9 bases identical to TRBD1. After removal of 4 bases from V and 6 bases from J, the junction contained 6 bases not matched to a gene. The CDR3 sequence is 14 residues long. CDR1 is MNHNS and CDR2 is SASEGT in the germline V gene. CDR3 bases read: TGTGCCAGCAGTGGGACAGGGGTAGCGCAGACC. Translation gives CASSGTGVAQT. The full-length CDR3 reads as CASSGTGVAQTQYF.

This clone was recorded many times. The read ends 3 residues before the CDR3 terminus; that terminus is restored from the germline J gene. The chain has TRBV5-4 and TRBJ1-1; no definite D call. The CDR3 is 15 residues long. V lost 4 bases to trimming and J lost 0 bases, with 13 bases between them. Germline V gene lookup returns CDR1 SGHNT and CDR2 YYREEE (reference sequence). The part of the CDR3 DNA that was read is TGTGCCAGCAGCAGCTTCGGGTCTGTGAACACTGAA. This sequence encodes CASSSFGSVNTE. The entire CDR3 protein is CASSSFGSVNTEAFF.

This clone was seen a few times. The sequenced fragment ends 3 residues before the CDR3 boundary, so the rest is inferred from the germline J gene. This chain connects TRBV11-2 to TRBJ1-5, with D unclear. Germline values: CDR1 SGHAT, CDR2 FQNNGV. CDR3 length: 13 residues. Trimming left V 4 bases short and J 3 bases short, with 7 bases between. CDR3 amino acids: CASSSGFNQPQHF. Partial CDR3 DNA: TGTGCCAGCAGCTCGGGTTTCAATCAGCCC.

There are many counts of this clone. The DNA read from the CDR3 is TGTGCCAGTAGATCCGGGACTAGCGGTTACGAG. This sequence encodes CASRSGTSGYE. The complete CDR3 reads CASRSGTSGYEQYF. This chain joins TRBV19 and TRBJ2-7, with TRBD2 matching over 11 bases. The read ends 3 residues early relative to the CDR3; the germline J gene fills the gap. The CDR3 runs 14 residues. CDR1 and CDR2 from the germline V gene are LNHDA and SQIVND (reference sequence). Trimming removed 6 bases from V and 4 bases from J; junction bases left unmatched: 5.

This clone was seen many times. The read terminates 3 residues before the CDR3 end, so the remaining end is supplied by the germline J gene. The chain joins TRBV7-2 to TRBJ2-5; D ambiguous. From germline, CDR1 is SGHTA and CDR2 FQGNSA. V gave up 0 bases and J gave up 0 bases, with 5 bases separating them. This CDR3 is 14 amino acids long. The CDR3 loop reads CASSLARYQETQYF. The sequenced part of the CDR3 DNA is TGTGCCAGCAGCTTAGCAAGGTACCAAGAGACC.

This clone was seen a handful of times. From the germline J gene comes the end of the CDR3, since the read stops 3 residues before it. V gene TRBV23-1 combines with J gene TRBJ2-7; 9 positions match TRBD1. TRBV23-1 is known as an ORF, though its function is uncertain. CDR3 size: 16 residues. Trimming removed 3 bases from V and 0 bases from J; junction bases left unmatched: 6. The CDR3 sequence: CASSHKGQGSSYEQYF. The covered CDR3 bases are TGCGCCAGCAGTCATAAAGGACAGGGGAGCTCCTACGAG.

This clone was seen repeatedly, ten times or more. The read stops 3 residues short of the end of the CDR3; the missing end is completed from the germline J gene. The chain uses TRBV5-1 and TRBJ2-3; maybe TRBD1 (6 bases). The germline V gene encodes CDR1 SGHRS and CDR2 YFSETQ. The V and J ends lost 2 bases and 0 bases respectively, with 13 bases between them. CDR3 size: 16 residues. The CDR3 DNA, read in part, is TGCGCCAGCAGCTTAGGGGGTTCCCCTAGCACAGATACG. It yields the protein CASSLGGSPSTDT. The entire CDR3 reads CASSLGGSPSTDTQYF. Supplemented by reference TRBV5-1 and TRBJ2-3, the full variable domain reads KAGVTQTPRYLIKTRGQQVTLSCSPISGHRSVSWYQQTPGQGLQFLFEYFSETQRNKGNFPGRFSGRQFSNSRSEMNVSTLELGDSALYLCASSLGGSPSTDTQYFGPGTRLTVL.

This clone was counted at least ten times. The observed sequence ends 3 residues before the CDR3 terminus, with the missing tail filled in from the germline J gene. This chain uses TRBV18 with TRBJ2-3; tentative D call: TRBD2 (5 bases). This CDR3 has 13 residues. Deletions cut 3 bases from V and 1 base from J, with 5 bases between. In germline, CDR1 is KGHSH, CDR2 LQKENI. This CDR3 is CASSPRGTDTQYF. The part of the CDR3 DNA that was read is TGTGCCAGCTCACCGAGGGGCACAGATACG.

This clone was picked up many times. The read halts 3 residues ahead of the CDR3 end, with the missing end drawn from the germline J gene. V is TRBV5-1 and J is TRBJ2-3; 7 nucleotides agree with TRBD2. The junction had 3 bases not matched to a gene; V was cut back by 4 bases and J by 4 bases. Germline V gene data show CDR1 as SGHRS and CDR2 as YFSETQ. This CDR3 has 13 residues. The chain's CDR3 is CASSRDYPDTQYF. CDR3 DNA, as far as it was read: TGCGCCAGCAGCAGGGACTATCCAGATACG.

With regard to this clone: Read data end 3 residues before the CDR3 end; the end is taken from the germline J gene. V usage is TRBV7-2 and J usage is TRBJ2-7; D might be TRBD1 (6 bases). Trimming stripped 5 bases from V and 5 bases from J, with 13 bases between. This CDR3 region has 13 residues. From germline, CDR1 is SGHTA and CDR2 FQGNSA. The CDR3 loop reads CASSPTGYDEQYF. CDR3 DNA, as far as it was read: TGTGCCAGCAGCCCTACAGGGTATGACGAG.

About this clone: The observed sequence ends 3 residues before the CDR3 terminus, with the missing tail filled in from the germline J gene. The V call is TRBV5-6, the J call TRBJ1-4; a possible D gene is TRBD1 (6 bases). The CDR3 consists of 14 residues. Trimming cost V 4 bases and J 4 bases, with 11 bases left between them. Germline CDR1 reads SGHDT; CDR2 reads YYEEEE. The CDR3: CASSHRQVNEKLFF. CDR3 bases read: TGTGCCAGCAGCCATAGACAGGTTAATGAAAAA.

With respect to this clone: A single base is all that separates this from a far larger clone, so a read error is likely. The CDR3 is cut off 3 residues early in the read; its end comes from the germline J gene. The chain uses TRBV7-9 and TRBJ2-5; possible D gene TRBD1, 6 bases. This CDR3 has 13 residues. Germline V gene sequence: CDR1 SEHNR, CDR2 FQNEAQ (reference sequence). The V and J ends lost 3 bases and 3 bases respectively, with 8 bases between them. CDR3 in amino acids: CASSLGQEETQYF. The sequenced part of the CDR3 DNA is TGTGCCAGCAGCTTGGGACAAGAAGAGACC.

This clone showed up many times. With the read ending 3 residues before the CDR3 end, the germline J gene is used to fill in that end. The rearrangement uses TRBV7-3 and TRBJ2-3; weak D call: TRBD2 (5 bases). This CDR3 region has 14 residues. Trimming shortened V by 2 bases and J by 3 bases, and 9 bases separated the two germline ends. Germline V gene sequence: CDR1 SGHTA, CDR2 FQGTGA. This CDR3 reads CASSLGAATDTQYF. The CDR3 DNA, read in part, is TGTGCCAGCAGCTTAGGAGCGGCTACAGATACG.

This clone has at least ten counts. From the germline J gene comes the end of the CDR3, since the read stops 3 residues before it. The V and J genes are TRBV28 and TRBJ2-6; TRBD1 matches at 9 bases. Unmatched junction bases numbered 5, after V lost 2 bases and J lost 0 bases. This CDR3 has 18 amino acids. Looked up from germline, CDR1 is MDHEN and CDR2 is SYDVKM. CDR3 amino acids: CASSLTGQGFSGANVLTF. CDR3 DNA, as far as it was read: TGTGCCAGCAGTTTAACGGGACAGGGATTCTCTGGGGCCAACGTC. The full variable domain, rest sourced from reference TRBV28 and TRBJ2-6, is DVKVTQSSRYLVKRTGEKVFLECVQDMDHENMFWYRQDPGLGLRLIYFSYDVKMKEKGDIPEGYSVSREKKERFSLILESASTNQTSMYLCASSLTGQGFSGANVLTFGAGSRLTVL.

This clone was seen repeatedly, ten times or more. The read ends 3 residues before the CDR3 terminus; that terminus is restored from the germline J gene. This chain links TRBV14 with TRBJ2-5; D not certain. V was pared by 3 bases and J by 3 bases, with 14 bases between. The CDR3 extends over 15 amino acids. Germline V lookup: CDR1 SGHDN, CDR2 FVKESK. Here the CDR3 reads CASSHMAQSEETQYF. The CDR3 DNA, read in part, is TGTGCCAGCAGCCATATGGCCCAATCCGAAGAGACC.

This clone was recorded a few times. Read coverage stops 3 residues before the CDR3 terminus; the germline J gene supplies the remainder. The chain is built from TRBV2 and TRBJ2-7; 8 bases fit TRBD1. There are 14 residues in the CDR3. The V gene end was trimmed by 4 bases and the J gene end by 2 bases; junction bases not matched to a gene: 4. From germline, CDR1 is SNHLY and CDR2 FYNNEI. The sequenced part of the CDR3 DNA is TGTGCCAGCAGTGGACAGGGGATCGCCTACGAG. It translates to CASSGQGIAYE. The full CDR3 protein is CASSGQGIAYEQYF.

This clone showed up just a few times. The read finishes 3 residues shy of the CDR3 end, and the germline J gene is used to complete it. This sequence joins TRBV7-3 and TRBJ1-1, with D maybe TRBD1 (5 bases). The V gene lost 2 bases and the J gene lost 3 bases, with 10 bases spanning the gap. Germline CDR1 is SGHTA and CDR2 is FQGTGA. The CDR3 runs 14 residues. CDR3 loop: CASSLGSRDTEAFF. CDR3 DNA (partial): TGTGCCAGCAGCTTAGGAAGCAGGGACACTGAA.

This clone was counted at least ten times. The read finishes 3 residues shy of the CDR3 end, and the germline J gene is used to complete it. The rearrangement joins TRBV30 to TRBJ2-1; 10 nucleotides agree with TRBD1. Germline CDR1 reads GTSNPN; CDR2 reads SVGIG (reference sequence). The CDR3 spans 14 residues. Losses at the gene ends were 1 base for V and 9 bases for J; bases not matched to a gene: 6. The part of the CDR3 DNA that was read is TGTGCCTGGAGTGCCGGGACAGGGGACGGTGAG. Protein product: CAWSAGTGDGE. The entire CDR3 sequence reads CAWSAGTGDGEQFF.

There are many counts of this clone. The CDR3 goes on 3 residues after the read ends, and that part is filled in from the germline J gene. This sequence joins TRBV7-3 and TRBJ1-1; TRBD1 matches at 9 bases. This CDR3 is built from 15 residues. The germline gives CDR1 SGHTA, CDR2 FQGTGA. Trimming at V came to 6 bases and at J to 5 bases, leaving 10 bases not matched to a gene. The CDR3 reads CASRSQQGARTEAFF. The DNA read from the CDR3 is TGTGCCAGCAGATCCCAACAGGGGGCGCGGACTGAA.